These T cell receptor beta chains were read from a single sample in a study of blood T cell repertoires in COVID-19. Using immunoSEQ multiplex PCR, the repertoire was profiled, and TCRdb retains in-frame clones only, with some absent. Of 250,000 to 350,000 clones listed, approximately 90% are singletons. The material sequenced was peripheral blood. The receptors come from a woman aged 30 to 39 with COVID-19, enrolled during active disease. Both conserved end residues are part of each CDR3. D genes are given only for firm matches. For some rows the clone size is stated as once, few or many, or as a class when expanded; others skip it.

v_call clone_size cdr3_length d_call cdr3_aa
TRBV5-1 . 14 . CASSHGVTNEKLFF
TRBV5-1 . 14 TRBD1 CASSRTGFDYGYTF
TRBV10-3 . 14 TRBD1 CAISPGQGTGELFF
TRBV20-1 once 13 TRBD1 CSASGTGNYGYTF
TRBV13 . 15 . CASSEWGRTNTEAFF
TRBV12-3/TRBV12-4 . 13 . CASSFGGVGGYTF
TRBV18 . 14 TRBD1 CASSPGTGGFEQYF
TRBV27 . 16 . CASSPYGQSTNEKLFF
TRBV28 . 15 TRBD2 CASRILAGRTGELFF
TRBV6-6 . 16 . CASNPLLLTGNTEAFF
TRBV6-5 . 14 . CASSYQALNTEAFF
TRBV5-4 . 15 TRBD1 CASSVDRGASYEQYF
TRBV27 . 13 . CASSLGGLSTQYF
TRBV28 . 15 TRBD1 CASSFPDRVGTEAFF
TRBV28 . 14 TRBD1 CASRFWAGGQPQHF
TRBV11-3 . 16 TRBD2 CASSPGLAGGGNEQFF
TRBV3-1/TRBV3-2 . 13 TRBD2 CASSLRGTNEQYF
TRBV6-5 . 13 TRBD2 CASKTSGSYEQYF
TRBV5-4 . 14 . CASSRPGDNSPLHF
TRBV6-5 . 15 . CATLGGGSGNYGYTF
TRBV27 . 14 . CASSLSDSNTEAFF
TRBV27 . 15 . CASSLYGLSNQPQHF
TRBV19 . 14 . CASSPRHRGYGYTF
TRBV11-2 . 14 TRBD1 CASSFRTGGTEAFF
TRBV19 . 15 . CAREYLGTFNQPQHF
TRBV11-2 . 14 TRBD1 CASSEDRVGNTIYF
TRBV5-1 . 16 . CASSLAAGATENIQYF
TRBV28 . 14 TRBD2 CASSLSGRWNEQFF
TRBV5-1 . 16 TRBD2 CASSNPSGSGTGELFF
TRBV12-3/TRBV12-4 once 12 TRBD1 CASSLRGEKLFF
TRBV6-4 . 17 TRBD2 CARNCRTSGRSPYEQYF
TRBV19 . 14 . CASSIDGSYNEQFF
TRBV27 . 13 . CASSLSGGEKLFF
TRBV28 . 11 . CASTSVREAFF
TRBV5-4 . 12 . CASSFGGTEAFF
TRBV6-5 . 14 . CASCPFGSNEKLFF
TRBV5-4 . 15 TRBD2 CASSLASGFSYEQYF
TRBV11-3 . 12 . CASSLSTGELFF
TRBV2 few 15 TRBD1 CASSEGQGSNYEQYF
TRBV30 . 13 . CAWSQAGDAEAFF
TRBV7-9 . 13 . CASSLRQGYEQFF
TRBV7-9 . 14 . CASSPGLNNSPLHF
TRBV28 once 16 TRBD1 CASSLNRQGASYEQYF
TRBV7-9 . 17 TRBD1 CASRTDRGRLTGIGQFF
TRBV6-5 . 14 . CASSPAGGEQPQHF
TRBV27 . 13 . CASSPLPNSPLHF
TRBV5-1 . 15 . CASSLSSGANQPQHF
TRBV27 . 17 TRBD2 CASRRNVAVAGVETQYF
TRBV7-2 . 15 . CASSLDASADYEQYF
TRBV12-5 . 14 . CASGLSGKGTEAFF
TRBV7-9 . 21 TRBD1 CASSTTQTGDIGRGSYNEQFF
TRBV5-6 . 14 . CASSQRETGNTIYF
TRBV10-1 . 18 TRBD2 CASSESTTGGPQGETQYF
TRBV5-1 once 11 . CASSLGPAQNF
TRBV28 . 15 . CASSLWDPQRQPQHF